What follows is one T cell receptor (beta chain) and its context. Its cognate antigen has yet to be identified. No base-level quality is on record; no much larger clone is a single base apart. The time point tag for this specimen amounts to: persistent/refractory GD, antithyroid drugs over 5 years with positive TRAb. RNA was extracted from PBMCs in TRIzol for both TCR sequencing and RNA sequencing. The diagnosis of Graves' disease followed American Thyroid Association guidelines. Patients for the study were recruited at an endocrinology department in Xi'an, China. Each patient gave approximately 8.8 milliliters of peripheral blood, collected in an EDTA anticoagulant tube. PBMCs were isolated by Ficoll Paque Plus density gradient separation without further T cell sorting. An Agilent 2100 Bioanalyzer and agarose gel were used to check RNA quality, while a NanoDrop 2000 measured RNA concentration. There are 15 amino acids in the CDR3, from cysteine to phenylalanine inclusive. The read is trimmed to its CDR3 DNA, 45 bases read in frame from base 1. The germline V gene supplies CDR1 SGHDN and CDR2 FVKESK. V ends up 4 bases short and J 4 bases short, with an unmatched junction base count of 10.

This sample was included in a study of regulatory T cells in long-lasting Graves disease (dated by TCRdb to 2020 to 2023). With respect to the entire study: Persistent Graves' disease meant more than 5 years of antithyroid drug treatment with TSH receptor autoantibodies that stayed positive. Peripheral blood TCR sequencing and RNA sequencing compared persistent Graves' disease patients with newly diagnosed Graves' disease patients. The study was registered as a clinical trial and conducted in China. A total of about 33 samples underwent TCR sequencing: roughly 13 from persistent and about 20 from newly diagnosed Graves' disease patients. In the clinical cohort, patients with persistent Graves' disease had used antithyroid drugs for an average of about 10.3 years. What the work shows at the level of the full study, not this receptor alone: A larger number of public clonotypes was shared among persistent patients (approximately 2,600) than among newly diagnosed patients (approximately 1,000). The small sample size was acknowledged by the authors as a limitation that may reduce accuracy. Sequencing and analysis were restricted to the TCR beta chain. Only peripheral blood was studied, because thyroid tissue, the primary lesion, was inaccessible. Persistent Graves' disease patients showed lower TCR Shannon entropy and fewer highly expanded clones than newly diagnosed patients, suggesting clonal expansion. TRBV28, TRBJ1-2 and TRBJ2-5 were preferentially used in persistent disease, while TRBV20-1 and TRBJ2-1 were favored in newly diagnosed disease.

Library creation used multiplex PCR. Sequencing used an Illumina HiSeq 4000. To build TCR beta libraries, CDR3 regions were amplified by Arm-PCR using iRepertoire HTBI primers. PCR products were gel purified before sequencing. On the authors' methods: Gene usage analysis of CDR3 amino acid clonotypes used the roughly 62 TRBV and 11 to 15 TRBJ segments found across samples. COPE and FqMerger were used to merge filtered high-quality paired reads into contigs. BLAST was used to align contigs to the IMGT TRBV, TRBD and TRBJ reference genes, and CDR3 was defined following IMGT. Highly expanded clones were defined as clonotypes with a frequency above 0.1%. Shannon entropy was used to measure repertoire diversity, and the Gini coefficient was used to measure V-J evenness. Public clonotypes were defined as clonotypes shared by more than one individual. TCRdb cleaned the public reads at Q25 with fastp, built clones with MiXCR and kept in-frame beta chains. One record per CDR3 amino acid sequence lists the most common genes and DNA. The authors' filters were not applied to this entry. The sample includes about 400,000 distinct CDR3 sequences, with around 20% observed a single time. The ten top clones hold roughly 20% of the sample.

This sequence was found in a female donor with Graves disease. This chain is built from TRBV14 and TRBJ2-7; 7 bases in between match TRBD1. The sample in question was peripheral blood mononuclear cells (PBMCs), obtained when the disease was refractory, from a patient treated with antithyroid drugs. The CDR3 reads CASSRAGQETYEQYF. Here is the DNA: TGTGCCAGCAGCCGGGCCGGACAGGAGACTTACGAGCAGTACTTC. The variable domain in full, with residues beyond the CDR3 obtained from the reference TRBV14 and TRBJ2-7 genes, is EAGVTQFPSHSVIEKGQTVTLRCDPISGHDNLYWYRRVMGKEIKFLLHFVKESKQDESGMPNNRFLAERTGGTYSTLKVQPAELEDSGVYFCASSRAGQETYEQYFGPGTRLTVT.